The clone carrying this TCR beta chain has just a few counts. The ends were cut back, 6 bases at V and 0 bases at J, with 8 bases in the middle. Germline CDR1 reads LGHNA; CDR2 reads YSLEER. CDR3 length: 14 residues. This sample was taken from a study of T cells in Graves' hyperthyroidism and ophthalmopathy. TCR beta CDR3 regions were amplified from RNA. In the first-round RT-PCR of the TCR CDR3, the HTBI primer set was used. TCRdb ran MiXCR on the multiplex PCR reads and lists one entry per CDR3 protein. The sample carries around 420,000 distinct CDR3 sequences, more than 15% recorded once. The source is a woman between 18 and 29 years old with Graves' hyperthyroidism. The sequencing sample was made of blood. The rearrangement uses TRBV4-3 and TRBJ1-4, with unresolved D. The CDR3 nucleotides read TGCGCCAGCAGTCAGAGCGCAACTAATGAAAAACTGTTTTTT. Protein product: CASSQSATNEKLFF.